Reported below is one T cell receptor beta chain. This clone was recorded at least ten times. There is no known antigen for this receptor. The read gets to within 3 residues of the CDR3 end, and the germline J gene fills in the rest. V loses 4 bases, J loses 4 bases, and the germline ends lie 10 bases apart. Looking up the germline V gene (reference sequence) yields CDR1 LNHDA and CDR2 SQIVND. Including the terminal cysteine and phenylalanine, the CDR3 comprises 13 residues. Sequencing covers 30 bases of the CDR3, shown here with the frame starting at base 1. This entry comes from a study of T cell clonality in common variable immunodeficiency (dated by TCRdb to the mid-2010s). What the study reported, not specific to this receptor: Increased TCRbeta clonality was found in CVID subjects compared with healthy controls (t-test p = 0.018), with the increase being most characteristic of about a third of subjects. Fewer deletions and N-nucleotide insertions were reportedly observed in CVID TCRbeta sequences, and highly modified clones with 13 or more V deletions were reportedly absent from CVID TCRbeta sequences. Patient heterogeneity within the CVID cohort put limits on correlating repertoire features with clinical complications. According to the authors, figuring out what caused the increased clonality in CVID would require sequencing the repertoires of T cell subpopulations. Despite equal DNA input, controls averaged about 79,000 unique sequences per sample versus roughly 30,000 in CVID samples. CVID subjects shared fewer TCRbeta clones with each other than healthy controls did (p < 0.0001).

Equivalent amounts of genomic DNA from CVID and control samples were used as sequencing input. For every sample, a 60 bp segment covering the rearranged TCRbeta CDR3 region was amplified and then sequenced. The immunoSEQ assay, a bias-corrected multiplex PCR combined with high-throughput sequencing, was used to amplify TCRbeta. The authors' analysis ran thus. Every unique nucleotide sequence counted as a clone and was annotated with V, D and J genes, copy number and frequency. Sequences were labeled productive if in frame, and non-productive if out of frame or containing stop codons. Clonality was calculated from Shannon's entropy as previously described. Mean CDR3 Kyte-Doolittle hydropathy was derived from the predicted amino acid sequences of productive clones. Using the R hclust function, scaled V gene usage was clustered hierarchically with Manhattan distance and complete linkage. Sharing of clones by CDR3 amino acid sequence was evaluated by resampling 12 repertoires per group over 100 rounds. The repertoires were searched for 70 published EBV-specific TCRbeta sequences and almost 250 published CMV-specific TCRbeta sequences. Analysis left out two CVID samples that produced under 10,000 sequences, so 40 to 45 CVID repertoires remained. Not all clones reach the TCRdb copy of this immuneACCESS table, which keeps in-frame sequences only. Checked studies attribute under half of the gap to unresolved V genes and leave the rest unexplained. The V and J calls and clone size were taken over from that table, and D and trimming were inferred from the DNA. Here the sample lists roughly 79,000 clones, none seen once only. The ten largest clones add up to around 0.82% of the sample.

Most CVID patients and most healthy controls were of Caucasian heritage. Heparinized peripheral whole blood samples of 5 to 8 ml were collected from each donor. Genomic DNA from adults with common variable immune deficiency (CVID) and from healthy adult controls was used to sequence TCRbeta CDR3 repertoires. The control group comprised some 22 healthy adult volunteers, around 12 female and roughly ten male, aged about 23 to 75 years with a mean age of approximately 31. To isolate peripheral blood mononuclear cells, diluted blood was subjected to density centrifugation over Hypaque 1077 or Ficoll-Paque. Genomic DNA was obtained from unsorted mononuclear cells using either Qiagen column purification or a centrifugation-based method.

Recombination linked TRBV19 to TRBJ1-1; tentative D gene TRBD1, with 6 bases matching. The sequenced sample was peripheral blood mononuclear cells. The sequence was obtained from a person between 18 and 75 years old in good health. The CDR3 region reads CASSKGDPTEAFF. CDR3 DNA (partial): TGTGCCAGTAGTAAGGGGGATCCCACTGAA. The variable domain in full, with residues beyond the CDR3 obtained from the reference TRBV19 and TRBJ1-1 genes, is DGGITQSPKYLFRKEGQNVTLSCEQNLNHDAMYWYRQDPGQGLRLIYYSQIVNDFQKGDIAEGYSVSREKKESFPLTVTSAQKNPTAFYLCASSKGDPTEAFFGQGTRLTVV.